The present entry profiles one T cell receptor beta chain with its context. Its antigen remains unidentified. Time point here: blood 2 weeks post-SBRT. As for treatment: 15 Gy SBRT to primary tumor, nephrectomy 4 weeks later. Serial blood draws occurred at baseline and 2 and 4 weeks post-SBRT. Profiling relied on immunoSEQ multiplex PCR, and the TCRdb table lists in-frame clones only, not all of them. This table holds some 150,000 clones, 87% found once. This record comes from a study of radiation and T cells in renal cell carcinoma. Study at large: Nephrectomy followed 15 Gy stereotactic body radiation by 4 weeks.

This CDR3 spans 14 amino acids. Germline V gives CDR1 SGHDT, CDR2 YYEEEE. The V and J ends lost 4 bases and 4 bases respectively, with 14 bases between them. Study conclusions and caveats: Pretreatment tumor biopsies were lacking, so baseline clonotypes are unknown.

The material sequenced was blood, taken from a patient whose treatment included radiotherapy and nephrectomy. This receptor was identified in a woman aged 45-65 years with renal cell carcinoma. The genes are TRBV5-6 and TRBJ1-2; D is unclear. The chain's CDR3 is CASSPETASYGYTF. In DNA, the CDR3 is TGTGCCAGCAGCCCTGAAACGGCTAGCTATGGCTACACCTTC.